This is a list of T cell receptor beta chains from one sample in a study of T cell repertoires in cytomegalovirus infection. Antigens of these TCRs are unknown. MiXCR, applied by TCRdb to the reads, yields one record per CDR3 protein. This sample yields roughly 280,000 distinct CDR3 sequences, of which approximately 22% are seen a single time; roughly a fifth belongs to the top ten. Sequenced here: cultured PBMCs, sampled from culture after CMV antigen stimulation. All receptors derive from a human donor in good health (CMV status not recorded). Some clones in this sample may be carry-over from other donors' samples. CDR3s include the opening cysteine and the closing phenylalanine or tryptophan. D genes are given only for firm matches. Part of the rows lack a size; the others show once, few, many or a class for expanded clones.

v_call	d_call	clone_size	j_call	cdr3_aa	cdr3_nt
TRBV6-2/TRBV6-3	-	-	TRBJ1-1	CASTSDPNTEAFF	TGTGCCAGCACCAGTGACCCGAACACTGAAGCTTTCTTT
TRBV6-6	-	few	TRBJ2-1	CASSTRPTHEQFF	TGTGCCAGCAGTACCCGGCCGACCCATGAGCAGTTCTTC
TRBV29-1	TRBD1	few	TRBJ1-5	CSAVGQGINQPQHF	TGCAGCGCCGTGGGACAGGGTATCAATCAGCCCCAGCATTTT
TRBV7-8	TRBD2	many	TRBJ2-2	CASSSRPSGSNTGELFF	TGTGCCAGCAGCTCCAGACCTAGCGGTTCGAACACCGGGGAGCTGTTTTTT
TRBV19	TRBD2	-	TRBJ2-5	CASSQGSGRETQYF	TGTGCCAGTAGCCAGGGGAGCGGGAGAGAGACCCAGTACTTC
TRBV27	-	-	TRBJ1-1	CATIGWTEAFF	TGTGCCACCATTGGGTGGACGGAAGCTTTCTTT
TRBV7-8	TRBD2	many	TRBJ2-3	CASSPRGSGITDTQYF	TGTGCCAGCAGCCCCCGAGGTAGCGGGATCACAGATACGCAGTATTTT
TRBV6-1	-	-	TRBJ2-1	CASKGTGRINEQFF	TGTGCCAGCAAGGGAACGGGACGGATCAATGAGCAGTTCTTC
TRBV7-2	-	-	TRBJ2-6	CASSEAGNSGANVLTF	TGTGCCAGCAGCGAGGCGGGAAACTCTGGGGCCAACGTCCTGACTTTC
TRBV7-8	TRBD2	many	TRBJ2-1	CASSLIAGVGLGEQFF	TGTGCCAGCAGCTTAATAGCGGGAGTGGGCCTGGGGGAGCAGTTCTTC
TRBV19	TRBD1	few	TRBJ1-2	CASSQIGDRGLSGYGYTF	TGTGCCAGTAGTCAAATAGGGGACAGGGGGTTATCAGGATATGGCTACACCTTC
TRBV11-2	TRBD1	-	TRBJ1-4	CASSPSGNRGNEKLFF	TGTGCCAGCAGCCCAAGTGGGAACAGGGGAAATGAAAAACTGTTTTTT
TRBV6-1	TRBD2	few	TRBJ2-1	CASTKEPGLAGVGPYNEQFF	TGTGCCAGCACCAAAGAGCCGGGACTAGCGGGAGTCGGACCCTACAATGAGCAGTTCTTC
TRBV9	-	-	TRBJ1-1	CASSGSGEGTEAFF	TGTGCCAGCAGCGGGAGTGGGGAAGGCACTGAAGCTTTCTTT
TRBV20-1	TRBD2	-	TRBJ2-5	CSARRVAGGLVETQYF	TGCAGTGCACGAAGGGTTGCGGGAGGGTTGGTGGAGACCCAGTACTTC
TRBV28	TRBD2	-	TRBJ2-7	CASRTSGRAERREQYF	TGTGCCAGCAGAACTAGCGGGAGGGCCGAGAGACGGGAGCAGTACTTC
TRBV11-3	-	few	TRBJ2-3	CASSLLPLGRSTDTQYF	TGTGCCAGCAGCTTACTCCCTCTGGGGCGTAGCACAGATACGCAGTATTTT
TRBV4-1	TRBD1	many	TRBJ1-1	CASSQDLAGGTLNTEAFF	TGCGCCAGCAGCCAAGATTTGGCAGGGGGCACTCTGAACACTGAAGCTTTCTTT
TRBV12-3/TRBV12-4	-	many	TRBJ1-4	CASSQSRRSEKLFF	TGTGCCAGCAGTCAGTCCAGGAGGTCGGAAAAACTGTTTTTT
TRBV7-2	TRBD2	many	TRBJ2-5	CASSLRAGGLQETQYF	TGTGCCAGCAGCTTGCGAGCGGGAGGCCTCCAAGAGACCCAGTACTTC
TRBV30	-	few	TRBJ2-7	CAWSESKSLPKSEQYF	TGTGCCTGGAGTGAGTCCAAGAGCCTACCAAAGTCCGAGCAGTACTTC
TRBV12-3/TRBV12-4	TRBD2	once	TRBJ2-1	CASSLPAGSYNEQFF	TGTGCCAGCAGTTTACCAGCGGGAAGCTACAATGAGCAGTTCTTC
TRBV12-3/TRBV12-4	-	-	TRBJ2-3	CASSQGGATDTQYF	TGTGCCAGCAGTCAGGGCGGGGCTACAGATACGCAGTATTTT
TRBV6-1	-	many	TRBJ1-1	CASSYHRATKNTEAFF	TGTGCCAGCAGCTACCACAGGGCAACTAAGAACACTGAAGCTTTCTTT
TRBV11-3	-	many	TRBJ2-3	CASSQDGGTDTQYF	TGTGCCAGCAGCCAAGATGGCGGCACAGATACGCAGTATTTT
TRBV6-1	-	few	TRBJ2-5	CASSEYGGQETQYF	TGTGCCAGCAGTGAATACGGCGGTCAAGAGACCCAGTACTTC
TRBV7-2	TRBD2	many	TRBJ2-1	CASRASGRPDVNEQFF	TGTGCCAGCAGGGCCAGCGGGAGGCCCGACGTGAATGAGCAGTTCTTC
TRBV11-3	TRBD2	few	TRBJ2-1	CASSPRTSGLYNEQFF	TGTGCCAGCAGCCCCCGGACTAGCGGGCTCTACAATGAGCAGTTCTTC
TRBV19	-	-	TRBJ2-1	CASSTRNANEQFF	TGTGCCAGTAGTACCCGAAATGCCAATGAGCAGTTCTTC
TRBV5-4	-	few	TRBJ2-1	CASSPGQPRRGNEQFF	TGTGCCAGCAGCCCGGGACAGCCGAGGAGGGGCAATGAGCAGTTCTTC
TRBV6-5	TRBD2	many	TRBJ2-7	CASRGLAGVSEQYF	TGTGCCAGCAGGGGACTAGCGGGAGTTTCCGAGCAGTACTTC
TRBV7-2	-	-	TRBJ2-1	CASSEARDNEQFF	TGTGCCAGCAGCGAGGCGCGAGACAATGAGCAGTTCTTC
TRBV7-2	-	many	TRBJ1-6	CASSYYNSPLHF	TGTGCCAGCAGCTACTATAATTCACCCCTCCACTTT
TRBV6-2/TRBV6-3	-	-	TRBJ2-3	CASSRRLVSTDTQYF	TGTGCCAGCAGCAGAAGACTAGTCAGCACAGATACGCAGTATTTT
TRBV12-3/TRBV12-4	TRBD1	many	TRBJ2-2	CASSLGQGAGTGELFF	TGTGCCAGCAGTTTGGGTCAGGGGGCAGGCACCGGGGAGCTGTTTTTT
TRBV14	TRBD2	-	TRBJ2-1	CASSQIRPGLAGEGEQFF	TGTGCCAGCAGCCAAATCAGACCGGGACTAGCGGGAGAGGGTGAGCAGTTCTTC
TRBV19	-	-	TRBJ2-4	CASSVPAIGNIQYF	TGTGCCAGTAGTGTTCCGGCCATAGGAAACATTCAGTACTTC
TRBV2	-	-	TRBJ1-2	CASSVRVGGYTF	TGTGCCAGCAGTGTCAGGGTTGGTGGCTACACCTTC
TRBV7-6	-	-	TRBJ1-1	CASSRLVRSHMNTEAFF	TGTGCCAGCAGCCGTCTTGTGAGGTCCCACATGAACACTGAAGCTTTCTTT
TRBV27	TRBD2	-	TRBJ2-2	CASSSHGTSGPGELFF	TGTGCCAGCAGTTCCCACGGGACTAGCGGGCCCGGGGAGCTGTTTTTT
TRBV12-3/TRBV12-4	TRBD1	-	TRBJ1-1	CASSLGTGIGTEAFF	TGTGCCAGCAGTTTAGGGACAGGGATCGGGACTGAAGCTTTCTTT
TRBV7-2	-	many	TRBJ2-3	CASSPGPGSTDTQYF	TGTGCCAGCAGCCCCGGACCCGGCAGCACAGATACGCAGTATTTT